The 7 T cell receptor beta chains below all came from one sample that was sequenced in a study of graft-versus-host responses after intestinal transplantation. Clones were read by immunoSEQ multiplex PCR, and TCRdb kept only the in-frame ones, dropping some. The sample holds around 96,000 clones, around 90% seen once. No antigen is known for these receptors. Material: unstimulated CD4+ T cells sorted from spleen or lymph node cells, obtained before intestinal transplant. The receptors were gathered from a human donor who received an intestinal transplant.

The rearrangement links TRBV9 to TRBJ2-3, with 11 bases lining up with TRBD2. Germline loops: CDR1 SGDLS, CDR2 YYNGEE. The CDR3 extends over 14 amino acids. Unmatched junction bases numbered 2, after V lost 4 bases and J lost 4 bases. CDR3 coding DNA: TGTGCCAGCAGCCTAGCGGGAGGCTCAGATACGCAGTATTTT. It encodes CASSLAGGSDTQYF.

This rearrangement joins TRBV18 to TRBJ1-2, with 7 bases fitting TRBD1. Germline CDR1 and CDR2: KGHSH and LQKENI. CDR3 length equals 14 residues. V was clipped by 4 bases and J by 4 bases; unmatched bases: 6. The CDR3 sequence is CASSLGTDSYGYTF. The CDR3 nucleotides read TGTGCCAGCTCACTCGGGACAGATAGCTATGGCTACACCTTC.

The V call is TRBV7-8, the J call TRBJ1-4; D unclear. V was shortened by 3 bases and J by 7 bases, with 12 bases between the two germline ends. Germline V gene sequence: CDR1 SGHVS, CDR2 FQNEAQ. The CDR3 is 14 residues long. CDR3: CASSLTSVGEKLFF. CDR3 bases: TGTGCCAGCAGCTTGACAAGTGTTGGTGAAAAACTGTTTTTT. Full variable domain (missing parts from reference TRBV7-8 and TRBJ1-4): GAGVSQSPRYKVAKRGQDVALRCDPISGHVSLFWYQQALGQGPEFLTYFQNEAQLDKSGLPSDRFFAERPEGSVSTLKIQRTQQEDSAVYLCASSLTSVGEKLFFGSGTQLSVL.

The chain employs TRBV6-5 and TRBJ1-2, with no clear D. V lost 0 bases and J 2 bases, leaving 10 bases between the germline ends. From germline, CDR1 is MNHEY and CDR2 SVGAGI. CDR3 length equals 15 residues. The CDR3 region is CASSYSRASNYGYTF. In nucleotides, the CDR3 is TGTGCCAGCAGTTACTCGAGGGCATCCAACTATGGCTACACCTTC.

V and J are TRBV11-2 and TRBJ2-7; possible D gene TRBD1, 5 bases. CDR3 length: 15 residues. The ends were cut back, 3 bases at V and 3 bases at J, with 15 bases in the middle. In germline, CDR1 is SGHAT, CDR2 FQNNGV. The CDR3 is CASSFRFDRVYEQYF. CDR3 sequence (DNA): TGTGCCAGCAGCTTCCGTTTTGACAGAGTCTACGAGCAGTACTTC.

The CDR3 nucleotides are TGTGCCAGCTCACCGCTACAGGGGGCTGGTCAGCCCCAGCATTTT. It encodes CASSPLQGAGQPQHF. The chain combines TRBV18 with TRBJ1-5; 9 bases align to TRBD1. Germline V CDR1 and CDR2: KGHSH, LQKENI. This CDR3 comprises 15 residues. The V segment lost 3 bases and the J segment 6 bases; nucleotides outside the gene matches: 6.

The J gene is TRBJ2-1, the V gene TRBV5-4; 11 nucleotides line up with TRBD2. This CDR3 is 16 amino acids long. Per the germline V gene, CDR1 is SGHNT and CDR2 is YYREEE (reference sequence). With 0 bases clipped from V and 4 bases from J, the junction kept 3 bases outside the gene matches. CDR3 in DNA: TGTGCCAGCAGCTTGGGTACTAGCGGGGGTTACAATGAGCAGTTCTTC. Its translation: CASSLGTSGGYNEQFF.